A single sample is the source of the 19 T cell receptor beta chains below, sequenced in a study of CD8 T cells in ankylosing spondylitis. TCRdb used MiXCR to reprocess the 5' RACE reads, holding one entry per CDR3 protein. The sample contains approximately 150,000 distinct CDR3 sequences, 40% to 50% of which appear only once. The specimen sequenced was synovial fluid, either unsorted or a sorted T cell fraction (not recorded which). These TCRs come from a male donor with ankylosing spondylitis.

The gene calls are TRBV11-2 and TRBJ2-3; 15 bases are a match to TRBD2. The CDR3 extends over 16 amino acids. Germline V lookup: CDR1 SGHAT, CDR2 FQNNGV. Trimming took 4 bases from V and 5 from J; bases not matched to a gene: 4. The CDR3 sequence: CASSSRTSGGEDTQYF. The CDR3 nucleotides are TGTGCCAGCAGCTCCAGGACTAGCGGGGGGGAAGATACGCAGTATTTT. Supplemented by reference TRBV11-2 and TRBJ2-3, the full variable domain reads EAGVAQSPRYKIIEKRQSVAFWCNPISGHATLYWYQQILGQGPKLLIQFQNNGVVDDSQLPKDRFSAERLKGVDSTLKIQPAKLEDSAVYLCASSSRTSGGEDTQYFGPGTRLTVL.

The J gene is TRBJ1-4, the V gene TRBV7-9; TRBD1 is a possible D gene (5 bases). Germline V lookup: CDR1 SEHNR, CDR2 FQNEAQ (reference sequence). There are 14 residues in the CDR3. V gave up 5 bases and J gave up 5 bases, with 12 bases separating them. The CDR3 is CASSVGTENEKLFF. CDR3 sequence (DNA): TGTGCCAGCAGCGTCGGGACCGAGAATGAAAAACTGTTTTTT.

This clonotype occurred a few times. CDR3 region: CATSKEGGSYEQFF. The DNA of the CDR3 is TGTGCCACCAGCAAAGAGGGGGGATCATATGAGCAGTTCTTC. The V call is TRBV15, the J call TRBJ2-1; D may correspond to TRBD1 or TRBD2 (6 bases each). V was shortened by 4 bases and J by 8 bases, with 15 bases between the two germline ends. Germline assignment: CDR1 LNHNV and CDR2 YYDKDF (reference sequence). CDR3 length equals 14 residues.

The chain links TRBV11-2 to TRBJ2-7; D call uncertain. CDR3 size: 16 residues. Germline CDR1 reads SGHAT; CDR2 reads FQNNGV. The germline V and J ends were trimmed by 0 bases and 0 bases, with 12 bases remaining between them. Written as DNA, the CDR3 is TGTGCCAGCAGCTTAGATCAGACCCTGACCTCCTACGAGCAGTACTTC. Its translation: CASSLDQTLTSYEQYF.

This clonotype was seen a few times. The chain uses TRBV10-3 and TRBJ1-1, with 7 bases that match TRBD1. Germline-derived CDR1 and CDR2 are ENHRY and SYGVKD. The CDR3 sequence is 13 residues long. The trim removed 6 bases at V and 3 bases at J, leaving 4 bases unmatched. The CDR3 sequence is CAISAGQYTEAFF. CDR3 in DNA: TGTGCCATCAGCGCGGGACAGTACACTGAAGCTTTCTTT.

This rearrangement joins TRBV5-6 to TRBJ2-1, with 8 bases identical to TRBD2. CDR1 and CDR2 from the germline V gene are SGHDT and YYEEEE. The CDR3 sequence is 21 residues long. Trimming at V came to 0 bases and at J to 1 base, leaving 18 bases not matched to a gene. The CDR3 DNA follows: TGTGCCAGCAGCTTGGCCCCCCTCAGAATACTAGCGGTTCCATCCTACAATGAGCAGTTCTTC. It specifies CASSLAPLRILAVPSYNEQFF.

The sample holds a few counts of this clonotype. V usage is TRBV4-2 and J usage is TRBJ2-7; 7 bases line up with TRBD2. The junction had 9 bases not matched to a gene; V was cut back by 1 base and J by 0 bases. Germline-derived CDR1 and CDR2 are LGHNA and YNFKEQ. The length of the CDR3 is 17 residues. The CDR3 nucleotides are TGTGCCAGCAGCCAAGGGAAGCGGGACTCTTTCTCCTACGAGCAGTACTTC. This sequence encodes CASSQGKRDSFSYEQYF.

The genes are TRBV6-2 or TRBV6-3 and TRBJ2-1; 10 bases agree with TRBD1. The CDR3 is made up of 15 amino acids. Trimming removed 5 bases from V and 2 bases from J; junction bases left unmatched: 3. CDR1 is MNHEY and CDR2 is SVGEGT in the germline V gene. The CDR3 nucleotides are TGTGCCAGCAGTCCGGACAGGGGGACCTACAATGAGCAGTTCTTC. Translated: CASSPDRGTYNEQFF.

CDR3 sequence: CATSETGVTGELFF. The CDR3 nucleotides are TGTGCCACCAGTGAGACAGGTGTCACCGGGGAGCTGTTTTTT. The chain recombines TRBV24-1 with TRBJ2-2, with D tentatively TRBD1 (6 bases). Germline V gene data show CDR1 as KGHDR and CDR2 as SFDVKD. V was pared by 4 bases and J by 4 bases, with 9 bases between. This CDR3 is built from 14 residues.

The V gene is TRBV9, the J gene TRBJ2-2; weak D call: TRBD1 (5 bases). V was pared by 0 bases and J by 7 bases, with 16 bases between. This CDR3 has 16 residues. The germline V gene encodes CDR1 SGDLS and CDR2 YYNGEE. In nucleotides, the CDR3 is TGTGCCAGCAGCGTAGCTTGGGCAGGGTATGACGGGGAGCTGTTTTTT. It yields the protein CASSVAWAGYDGELFF. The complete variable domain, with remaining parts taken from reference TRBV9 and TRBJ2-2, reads DSGVTQTPKHLITATGQRVTLRCSPRSGDLSVYWYQQSLDQGLQFLIQYYNGEERAKGNILERFSAQQFPDLHSELNLSSLELGDSALYFCASSVAWAGYDGELFFGEGSRLTVL.

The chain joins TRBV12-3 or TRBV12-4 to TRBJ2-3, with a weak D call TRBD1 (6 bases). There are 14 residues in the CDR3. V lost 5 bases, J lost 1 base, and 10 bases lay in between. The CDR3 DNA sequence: TGTGCCAGCAGTGACAGGACCCGCACAGATACGCAGTATTTT. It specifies CASSDRTRTDTQYF.

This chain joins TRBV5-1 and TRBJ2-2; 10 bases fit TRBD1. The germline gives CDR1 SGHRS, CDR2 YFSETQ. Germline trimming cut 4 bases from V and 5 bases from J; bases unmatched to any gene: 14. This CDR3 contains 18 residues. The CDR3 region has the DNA TGCGCCAGCAGCGTTTTCGGGACAGGGGTCCTGGGAACCGGGGAGCTGTTTTTT. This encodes CASSVFGTGVLGTGELFF.

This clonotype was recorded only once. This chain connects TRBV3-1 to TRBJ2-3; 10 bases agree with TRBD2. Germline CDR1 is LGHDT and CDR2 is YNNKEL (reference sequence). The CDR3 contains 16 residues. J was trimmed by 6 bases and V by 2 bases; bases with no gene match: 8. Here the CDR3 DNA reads TGTGCCAGCAGCCAATGGGAGCGGGGGGGCCGGGATACGCAGTATTTT. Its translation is CASSQWERGGRDTQYF.

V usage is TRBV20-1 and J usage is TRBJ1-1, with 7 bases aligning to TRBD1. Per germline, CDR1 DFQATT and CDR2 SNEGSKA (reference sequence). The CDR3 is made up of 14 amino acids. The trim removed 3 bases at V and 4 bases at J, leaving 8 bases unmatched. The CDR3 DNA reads TGCAGTGCTAGCCCTAGACAGGGAAGCACTGAAGCTTTCTTT. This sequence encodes CSASPRQGSTEAFF.

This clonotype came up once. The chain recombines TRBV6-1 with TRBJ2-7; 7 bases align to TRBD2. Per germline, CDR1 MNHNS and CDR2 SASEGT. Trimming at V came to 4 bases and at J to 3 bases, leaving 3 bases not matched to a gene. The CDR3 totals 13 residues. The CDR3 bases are TGTGCCAGCAGTGGAGGACTAGTCTACGAGCAGTACTTC. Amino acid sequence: CASSGGLVYEQYF.

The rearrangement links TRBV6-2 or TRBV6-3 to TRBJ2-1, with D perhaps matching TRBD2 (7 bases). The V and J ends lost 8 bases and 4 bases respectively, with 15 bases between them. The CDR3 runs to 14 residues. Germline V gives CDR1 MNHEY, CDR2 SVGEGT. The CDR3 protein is CASQGGGSYNEQFF. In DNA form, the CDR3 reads TGTGCCAGCCAAGGGGGGGGGAGTTACAATGAGCAGTTCTTC.

For the CDR3, the DNA is TGCGCCAGCAGCCAAGACCCAGCGGGGGCCTACAATGAGCAGTTCTTC. Translating it yields CASSQDPAGAYNEQFF. The genes are TRBV4-1 and TRBJ2-1; TRBD2 matches at 8 bases. The germline V gene has CDR1 MGHRA and CDR2 YSYEKL. This CDR3 is built from 16 residues. The J segment lost 2 bases and the V segment lost 0 bases, leaving 3 bases of the junction unmatched.

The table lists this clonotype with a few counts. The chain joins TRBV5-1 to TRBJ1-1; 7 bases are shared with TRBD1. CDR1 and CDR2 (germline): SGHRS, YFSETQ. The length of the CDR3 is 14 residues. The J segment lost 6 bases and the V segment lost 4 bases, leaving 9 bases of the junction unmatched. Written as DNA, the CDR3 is TGCGCCAGCAGCAGACAGGGCAGGGGCCCTGAAGCTTTCTTT. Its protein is CASSRQGRGPEAFF.

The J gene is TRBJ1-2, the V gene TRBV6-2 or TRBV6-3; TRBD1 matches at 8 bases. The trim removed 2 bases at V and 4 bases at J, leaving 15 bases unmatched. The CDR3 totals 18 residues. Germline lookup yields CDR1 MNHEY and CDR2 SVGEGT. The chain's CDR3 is CASSYIGDRGYDFYGYTF. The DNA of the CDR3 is TGTGCCAGCAGTTACATTGGCGACAGGGGATATGATTTCTATGGCTACACCTTC.